Each of the 5 T cell receptor beta chains below was sequenced from the same sample in a study of cytomegalovirus exposure and HLA in healthy donors. The study ran its PCR with 60 Vbeta and 13 Jbeta primers. The method was immunoSEQ multiplex PCR; TCRdb's version includes in-frame clones alone and lacks a portion of them. The sample includes 110,000 to 150,000 clones, under 90% of them seen just once. What was sequenced was PBMCs. These receptors were collected from a man aged 35-49 years in good health and CMV-seronegative.

The chain carries TRBV10-1 and TRBJ2-2, with a possible D match to TRBD1 (6 bases). V was pared by 2 bases and J by 1 base, with 8 bases between. CDR3 size: 15 residues. CDR1 is WNHNN, CDR2 SYGVQD, per germline (reference sequence). The CDR3: CASSEPGVNTGELFF. The CDR3 region has the DNA TGCGCCAGCAGTGAGCCAGGGGTGAACACCGGGGAGCTGTTTTTT.

This rearrangement joins TRBV6-1 to TRBJ2-7; 7 bases line up with TRBD1. Trimming took 7 bases from V and 6 from J; bases not matched to a gene: 3. The CDR3 has 11 residues. Germline values: CDR1 MNHNS, CDR2 SASEGT. As DNA, the CDR3 is TGTGCCAGCATAGACAGGGTCGAGCAGTACTTC. Translating it yields CASIDRVEQYF.

The chain combines TRBV10-3 with TRBJ2-7; 8 bases map to TRBD2. Germline trimming cut 2 bases from V and 5 bases from J; bases unmatched to any gene: 8. The CDR3 length is 15 residues. Germline CDR1 ENHRY, CDR2 SYGVKD. In nucleotides, the CDR3 is TGTGCCATCAGTGAGAGTGGCGGGGGGACTCACGAGCAGTACTTC. Translating gives CAISESGGGTHEQYF.

The rearrangement joins TRBV27 to TRBJ2-7; TRBD1 might be the D (6 bases). Germline V gene data show CDR1 as MNHEY and CDR2 as SMNVEV (reference sequence). The CDR3 sequence is 15 residues long. The ends were cut back, 6 bases at V and 2 bases at J, with 17 bases in the middle. The CDR3 bases are TGTGCCAGCAGCGTTACAGGGATAGGGACCTACGAGCAGTACTTC. It codes for CASSVTGIGTYEQYF.

With regard to this clone: The same CDR3 also results from other DNA sequences found in this sample. V gene TRBV25-1 combines with J gene TRBJ1-6; tentative D call: TRBD1 (5 bases). The germline V gene has CDR1 MGHDK and CDR2 SYGVNS. The V end was cut by 8 bases, the J end by 3 bases, with 14 bases between. The CDR3 length is 15 residues. In DNA, the CDR3 is TGTGCCAGCGCCTCCGGGGGAGGCTATAATTCACCCCTCCACTTT. Translating it yields CASASGGGYNSPLHF.